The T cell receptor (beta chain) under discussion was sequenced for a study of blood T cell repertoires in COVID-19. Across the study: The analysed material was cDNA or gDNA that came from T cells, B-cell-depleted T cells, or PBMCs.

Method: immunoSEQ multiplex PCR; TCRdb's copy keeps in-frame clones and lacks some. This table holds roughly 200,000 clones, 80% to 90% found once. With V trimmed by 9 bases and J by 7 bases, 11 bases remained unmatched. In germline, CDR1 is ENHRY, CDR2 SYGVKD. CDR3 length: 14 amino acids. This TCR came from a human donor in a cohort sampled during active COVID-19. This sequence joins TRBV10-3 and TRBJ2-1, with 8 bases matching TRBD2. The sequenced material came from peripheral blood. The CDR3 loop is CAIKGVAGRNEQFF. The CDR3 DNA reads TGTGCCATAAAGGGAGTAGCGGGACGGAATGAGCAGTTCTTC.